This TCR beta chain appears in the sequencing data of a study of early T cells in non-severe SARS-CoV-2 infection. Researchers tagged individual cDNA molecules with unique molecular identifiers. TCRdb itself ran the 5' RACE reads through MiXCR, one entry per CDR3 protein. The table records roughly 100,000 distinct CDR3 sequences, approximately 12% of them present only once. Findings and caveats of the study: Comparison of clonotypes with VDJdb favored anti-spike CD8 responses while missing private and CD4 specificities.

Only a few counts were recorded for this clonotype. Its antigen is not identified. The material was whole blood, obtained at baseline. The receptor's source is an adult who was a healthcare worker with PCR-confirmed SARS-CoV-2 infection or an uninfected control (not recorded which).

The CDR3 sequence is CASSQVVSPSYNEQFF. DNA of the CDR3: TGCGCCAGCAGCCAAGTGGTTAGCCCCTCCTACAATGAGCAGTTCTTC. The chain carries TRBV4-1 and TRBJ2-1; D is uncertain. The ends were cut back, 1 base at V and 0 bases at J, with 10 bases in the middle. The CDR3 loop spans 16 amino acids. Germline-derived CDR1 and CDR2 are MGHRA and YSYEKL.